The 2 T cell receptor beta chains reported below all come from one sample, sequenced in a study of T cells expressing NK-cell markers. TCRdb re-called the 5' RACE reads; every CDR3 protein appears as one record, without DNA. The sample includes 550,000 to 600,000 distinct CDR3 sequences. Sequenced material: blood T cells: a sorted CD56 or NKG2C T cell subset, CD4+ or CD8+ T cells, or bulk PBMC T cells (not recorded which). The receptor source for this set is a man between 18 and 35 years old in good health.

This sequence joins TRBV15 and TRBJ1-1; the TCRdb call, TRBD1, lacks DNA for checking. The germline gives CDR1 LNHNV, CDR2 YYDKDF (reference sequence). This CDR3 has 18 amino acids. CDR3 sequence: CATSRGTGRTVENTEAFF.

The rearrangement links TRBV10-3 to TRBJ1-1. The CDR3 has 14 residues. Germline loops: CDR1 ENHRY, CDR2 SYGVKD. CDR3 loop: CAISVQRGDTEAFF.